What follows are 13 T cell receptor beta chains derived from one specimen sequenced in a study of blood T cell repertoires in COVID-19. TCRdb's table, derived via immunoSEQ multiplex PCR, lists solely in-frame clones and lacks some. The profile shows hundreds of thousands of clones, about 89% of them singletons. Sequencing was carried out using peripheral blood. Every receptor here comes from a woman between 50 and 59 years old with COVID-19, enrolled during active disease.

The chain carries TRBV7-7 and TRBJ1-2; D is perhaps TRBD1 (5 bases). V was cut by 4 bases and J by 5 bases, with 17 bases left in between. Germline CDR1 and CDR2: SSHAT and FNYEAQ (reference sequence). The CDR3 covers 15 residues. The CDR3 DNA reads TGTGCCAGCAGCTCCGGCCGGGGGAGGAGGTATGGCTACACCTTC. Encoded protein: CASSSGRGRRYGYTF.

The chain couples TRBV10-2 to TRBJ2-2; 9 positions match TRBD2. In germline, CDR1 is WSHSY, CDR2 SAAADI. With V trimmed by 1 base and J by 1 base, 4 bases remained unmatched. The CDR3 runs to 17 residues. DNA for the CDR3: TGCGCCAGCAGTGAGTGGGGTAGCGGGGGGAACACCGGGGAGCTGTTTTTT. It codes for CASSEWGSGGNTGELFF.

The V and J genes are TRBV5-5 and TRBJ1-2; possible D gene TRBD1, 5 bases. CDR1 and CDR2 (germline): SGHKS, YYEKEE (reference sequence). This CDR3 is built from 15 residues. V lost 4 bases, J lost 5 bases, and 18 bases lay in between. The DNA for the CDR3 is TGTGCCAGCAGCCCGCCCCTAGGGGAAGGGTATGGCTACACCTTC. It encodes CASSPPLGEGYGYTF.

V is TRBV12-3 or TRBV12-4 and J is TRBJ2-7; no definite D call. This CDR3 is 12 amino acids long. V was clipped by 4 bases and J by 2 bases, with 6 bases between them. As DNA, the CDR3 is TGTGCCAGCAGTTACAACACCTACGAGCAGTACTTC. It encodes CASSYNTYEQYF.

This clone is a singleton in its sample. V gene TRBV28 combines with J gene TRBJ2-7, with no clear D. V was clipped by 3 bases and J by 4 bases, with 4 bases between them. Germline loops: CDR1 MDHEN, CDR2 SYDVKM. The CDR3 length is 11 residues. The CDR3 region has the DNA TGTGCCAGCAGTTTCCAGTACGAGCAGTACTTC. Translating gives CASSFQYEQYF.

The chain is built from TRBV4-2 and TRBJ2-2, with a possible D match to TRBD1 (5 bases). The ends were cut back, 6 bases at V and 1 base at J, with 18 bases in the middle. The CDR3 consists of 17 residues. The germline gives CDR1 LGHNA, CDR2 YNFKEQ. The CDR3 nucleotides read TGTGCCAGCAGATTCCAAGGGGCGAGGAAGAACACCGGGGAGCTGTTTTTT. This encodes CASRFQGARKNTGELFF.

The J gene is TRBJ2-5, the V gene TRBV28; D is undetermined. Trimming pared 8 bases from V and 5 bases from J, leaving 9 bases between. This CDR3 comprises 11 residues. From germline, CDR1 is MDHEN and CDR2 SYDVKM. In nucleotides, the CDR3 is TGTGCCAGCCGTCTAGAGGAGACCCAGTACTTC. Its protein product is CASRLEETQYF. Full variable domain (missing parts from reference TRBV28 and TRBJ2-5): DVKVTQSSRYLVKRTGEKVFLECVQDMDHENMFWYRQDPGLGLRLIYFSYDVKMKEKGDIPEGYSVSREKKERFSLILESASTNQTSMYLCASRLEETQYFGPGTRLLVL.

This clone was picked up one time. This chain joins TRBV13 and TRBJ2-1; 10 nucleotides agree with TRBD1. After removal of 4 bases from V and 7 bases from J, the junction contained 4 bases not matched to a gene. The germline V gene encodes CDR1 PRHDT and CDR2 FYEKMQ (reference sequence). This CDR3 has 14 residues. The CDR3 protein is CASSSRTGGNEQFF. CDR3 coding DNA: TGTGCCAGCAGCTCCAGGACAGGGGGTAATGAGCAGTTCTTC. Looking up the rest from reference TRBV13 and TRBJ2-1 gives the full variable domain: AAGVIQSPRHLIKEKRETATLKCYPIPRHDTVYWYQQGPGQDPQFLISFYEKMQSDKGSIPDRFSAQQFSDYHSELNMSSLELGDSALYFCASSSRTGGNEQFFGPGTRLTVL.

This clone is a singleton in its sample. Here the CDR3 reads CASRLGTGDGYGYTF. CDR3 sequence (DNA): TGTGCCAGTAGACTGGGGACAGGGGATGGCTATGGCTACACCTTC. V is TRBV19 and J is TRBJ1-2, with TRBD1 identical over 10 bases. The J segment lost 4 bases and the V segment lost 6 bases, leaving 8 bases of the junction unmatched. This CDR3 is built from 15 residues. Germline V gives CDR1 LNHDA, CDR2 SQIVND (reference sequence).

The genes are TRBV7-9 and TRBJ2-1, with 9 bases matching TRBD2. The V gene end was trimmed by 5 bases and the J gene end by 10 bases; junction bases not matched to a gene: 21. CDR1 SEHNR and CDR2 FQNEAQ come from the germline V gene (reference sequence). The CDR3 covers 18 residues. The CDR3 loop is CASSAKVRLAGVRGEQFF. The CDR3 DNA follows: TGTGCCAGCAGCGCCAAGGTTAGGTTAGCGGGGGTCCGCGGGGAGCAGTTCTTC.

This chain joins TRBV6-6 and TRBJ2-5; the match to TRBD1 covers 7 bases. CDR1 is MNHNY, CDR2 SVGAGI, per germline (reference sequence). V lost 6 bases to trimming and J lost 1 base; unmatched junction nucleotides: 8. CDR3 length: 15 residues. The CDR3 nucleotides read TGTGCCAGCAGCTTCACACAGGGGTCCCAAGAGACCCAGTACTTC. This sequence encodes CASSFTQGSQETQYF.

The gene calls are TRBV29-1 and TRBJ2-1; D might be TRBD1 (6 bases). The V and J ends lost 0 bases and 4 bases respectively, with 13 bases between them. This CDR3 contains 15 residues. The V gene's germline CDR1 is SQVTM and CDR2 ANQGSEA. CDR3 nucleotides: TGCAGCGTTGAAGATCCACAGGGTACATACAATGAGCAGTTCTTC. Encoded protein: CSVEDPQGTYNEQFF.

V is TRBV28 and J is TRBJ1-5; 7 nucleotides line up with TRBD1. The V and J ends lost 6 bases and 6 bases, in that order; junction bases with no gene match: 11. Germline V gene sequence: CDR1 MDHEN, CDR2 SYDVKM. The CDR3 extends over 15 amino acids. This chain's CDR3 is CASSERQGESQPQHF. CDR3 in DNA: TGTGCCAGCAGCGAGAGACAGGGTGAAAGTCAGCCCCAGCATTTT.